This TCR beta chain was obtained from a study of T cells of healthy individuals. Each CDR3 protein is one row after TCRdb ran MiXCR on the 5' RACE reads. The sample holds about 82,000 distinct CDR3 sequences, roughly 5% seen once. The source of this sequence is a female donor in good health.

The CDR3: CASTLGVTGGFPGYSNQPQHF. DNA for the CDR3: TGTGCCAGCACCCTAGGTGTTACAGGGGGCTTCCCAGGATATAGCAATCAGCCCCAGCATTTT. This sequence joins TRBV21-1 and TRBJ1-5; the table's D call, TRBD1, has no DNA check behind it. TRBV21-1 counts as a pseudogene. This CDR3 comprises 21 residues.